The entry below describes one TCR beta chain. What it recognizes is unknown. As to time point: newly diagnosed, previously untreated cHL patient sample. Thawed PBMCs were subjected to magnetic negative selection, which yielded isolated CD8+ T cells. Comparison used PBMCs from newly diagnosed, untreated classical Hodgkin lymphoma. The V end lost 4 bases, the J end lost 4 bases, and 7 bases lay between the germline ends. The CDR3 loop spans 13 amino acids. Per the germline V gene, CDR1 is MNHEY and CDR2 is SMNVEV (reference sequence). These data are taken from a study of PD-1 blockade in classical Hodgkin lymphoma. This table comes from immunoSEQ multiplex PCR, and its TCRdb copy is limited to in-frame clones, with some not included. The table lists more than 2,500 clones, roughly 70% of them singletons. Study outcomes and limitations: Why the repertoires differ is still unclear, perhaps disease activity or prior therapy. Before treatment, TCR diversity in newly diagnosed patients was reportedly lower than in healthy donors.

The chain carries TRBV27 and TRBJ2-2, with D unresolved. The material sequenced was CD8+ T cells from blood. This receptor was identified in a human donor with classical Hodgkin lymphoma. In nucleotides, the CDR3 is TGTGCCAGCAGTTGGGGTGCCACCGGGGAGCTGTTTTTT. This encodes CASSWGATGELFF.